This entry lists 13 T cell receptor beta chains sequenced from one sample in a study of blood T cell repertoires in COVID-19 (dated by TCRdb to about 2020). Libraries were prepared through the immunoSEQ multiplex PCR assay. TCRdb re-hosts the immuneACCESS table, in-frame sequences only. Its copies lack some clones; in the studies checked, an unresolved V gene accounts for under half of them, and the cause for the rest is not known. In all, the sample holds 90,000 to 100,000 clones, and roughly 88% of those were seen once. The biggest ten clones account for over 10% of the sample. Sequencing was performed on peripheral blood. These receptors all come from a human donor in a cohort sampled during active COVID-19.

The chain has TRBV5-1 and TRBJ2-3; no firm D call. This CDR3 has 15 residues. Germline V CDR1 and CDR2: SGHRS, YFSETQ. V was clipped by 1 base and J by 2 bases, with 11 bases between them. The CDR3: CASSLTLRITDTQYF. CDR3 sequence (DNA): TGCGCCAGCAGCTTGACCCTGAGGATCACAGATACGCAGTATTTT.

This rearrangement joins TRBV28 to TRBJ2-7; 7 nucleotides agree with TRBD2. Germline values: CDR1 MDHEN, CDR2 SYDVKM. V shed 2 bases, J shed 7 bases, and the junction held 14 bases outside the gene matches. The CDR3 runs to 16 residues. CDR3 amino acids: CASSLGGGGGLVEQYF. Written as DNA, the CDR3 is TGTGCCAGCAGTTTAGGTGGTGGCGGGGGATTGGTGGAGCAGTACTTC.

The V call is TRBV7-2, the J call TRBJ2-5; 9 nucleotides match TRBD1. The V gene end was trimmed by 5 bases and the J gene end by 8 bases; junction bases not matched to a gene: 12. The CDR3 spans 15 residues. Germline lookup yields CDR1 SGHTA and CDR2 FQGNSA. CDR3 residues: CASSPPLDRGLTQYF. CDR3 bases: TGTGCCAGCAGCCCCCCGCTTGACAGGGGGTTAACCCAGTACTTC.

The chain carries TRBV12-3 or TRBV12-4 and TRBJ2-2; no clear D gene. Trimming stripped 6 bases from V and 3 bases from J, with 5 bases between. The CDR3 is 12 residues long. CDR3 nucleotides: TGTGCCAGCAGCTCCGACACCGGGGAGCTGTTTTTT. Amino acid sequence: CASSSDTGELFF.

On this clone: This same CDR3 is encoded by further DNA sequences in the sample. The chain couples TRBV6-5 to TRBJ2-1, with D possibly matching TRBD2 (6 bases). The CDR3 totals 13 residues. Trimming took 4 bases from V and 7 from J, leaving 11 bases between them. The germline CDR1 and CDR2 sequences are MNHEY and SVGAGI. Here the CDR3 reads CASSLGGVNEQFF. CDR3 bases: TGTGCCAGCAGTTTAGGAGGGGTAAATGAGCAGTTCTTC.

The CDR3: CASSFYTGELFF. CDR3 in DNA: TGTGCCAGCAGTTTCTACACCGGGGAGCTGTTTTTT. The V call is TRBV28, the J call TRBJ2-2; unclear D gene. The CDR3 is made up of 12 amino acids. Germline CDR1 reads MDHEN; CDR2 reads SYDVKM. V was shortened by 3 bases and J by 3 bases, with 2 bases between the two germline ends.

The chain joins TRBV25-1 to TRBJ1-6; D is ambiguous. CDR3 length: 13 residues. V was trimmed by 6 bases and J by 8 bases, leaving 11 bases between them. The germline V gene has CDR1 MGHDK and CDR2 SYGVNS. The CDR3 loop reads CASSPFPDSPLHF. The CDR3 DNA sequence: TGTGCCAGCAGCCCGTTCCCTGATTCACCCCTCCACTTT.

The V and J genes are TRBV9 and TRBJ1-3; D is uncertain. Per germline, CDR1 SGDLS and CDR2 YYNGEE. V lost 8 bases and J 0 bases, leaving 9 bases between the germline ends. This CDR3 has 13 residues. The CDR3 protein is CASTQSSGNTIYF. The CDR3, as DNA: TGTGCCAGTACACAAAGCTCTGGAAACACCATATATTTT.

The chain links TRBV27 to TRBJ1-5; TRBD1 is a possible D gene (5 bases). Germline V gene lookup returns CDR1 MNHEY and CDR2 SMNVEV (reference sequence). The CDR3 is made up of 15 amino acids. V was trimmed by 4 bases and J by 2 bases, leaving 12 bases between them. The CDR3 loop reads CASSSLTVGNQPQHF. The CDR3 nucleotides read TGTGCCAGCAGTTCCCTGACAGTCGGCAATCAGCCCCAGCATTTT.

This chain joins TRBV7-2 and TRBJ2-2; possibly TRBD2 for D (5 bases). The CDR3 is made up of 14 amino acids. V dropped 5 bases and J dropped 1 base, with 8 bases sitting between them. CDR1 and CDR2 from the germline V gene are SGHTA and FQGNSA. CDR3 region: CASSPGLNTGELFF. CDR3 sequence (DNA): TGTGCCAGCAGCCCCGGACTGAACACCGGGGAGCTGTTTTTT.

The J gene is TRBJ2-1, the V gene TRBV9; TRBD2 matches 12 bases. After removal of 6 bases from V and 1 base from J, the junction contained 17 bases not matched to a gene. The germline gives CDR1 SGDLS, CDR2 YYNGEE. This CDR3 spans 20 amino acids. The CDR3 sequence: CASTETPTSGSFRSYNEQFF. In DNA, the CDR3 is TGTGCCAGCACCGAAACCCCGACTAGCGGGAGCTTTAGATCCTACAATGAGCAGTTCTTC. Full variable domain (rest looked up from reference TRBV9 and TRBJ2-1): DSGVTQTPKHLITATGQRVTLRCSPRSGDLSVYWYQQSLDQGLQFLIQYYNGEERAKGNILERFSAQQFPDLHSELNLSSLELGDSALYFCASTETPTSGSFRSYNEQFFGPGTRLTVL.

The chain joins TRBV4-3 to TRBJ2-7; 7 bases map to TRBD1. In germline, CDR1 is LGHNA, CDR2 YSLEER. With V trimmed by 0 bases and J by 2 bases, 4 bases remained unmatched. This CDR3 region has 15 residues. The chain's CDR3 is CASSQEDRIAYEQYF. CDR3 bases: TGCGCCAGCAGCCAAGAGGACAGGATCGCCTACGAGCAGTACTTC.

The chain is built from TRBV29-1 and TRBJ2-1; 9 positions agree with TRBD1. The CDR3 totals 13 residues. Germline CDR1 and CDR2: SQVTM and ANQGSEA. The V segment lost 3 bases and the J segment 7 bases; nucleotides outside the gene matches: 4. DNA of the CDR3: TGCAGCGTTGAGGTACAGGGGGCGAATGAGCAGTTCTTC. Protein sequence: CSVEVQGANEQFF.